This T cell receptor beta chain emerged from a study of T cells after yellow fever vaccination. MiXCR, applied by TCRdb to the 5' RACE reads, yields one record per CDR3 protein. The sample consists of hundreds of thousands of distinct CDR3 sequences, roughly 4% of them appearing once. Notes on the study in general: In post-booster samples, most primary-vaccination clones reappeared (just under 97% CD4, nearly 90% CD8). Weaker in magnitude, the secondary response showed a faster peak on day 5 versus 15.

This clonotype was counted only a few times. Antigen specificity is unknown. Germline CDR1 and CDR2: SGHAT and FQNNGV. CDR3 length: 12 amino acids. V was pared by 5 bases and J by 7 bases, with 10 bases between. This receptor was taken from a man between 18 and 35 years old who received the YFV17D yellow fever vaccine. Sequencing was performed on PBMCs, taken 5 days after the yellow fever booster vaccination. The rearrangement joins TRBV11-2 to TRBJ2-3; D is unresolved. The chain's CDR3 is CASSATMNTQYF. The DNA for the CDR3 is TGTGCCAGCAGCGCCACGATGAATACGCAGTATTTT. Together with reference TRBV11-2 and TRBJ2-3, the CDR3 gives the full variable domain: EAGVAQSPRYKIIEKRQSVAFWCNPISGHATLYWYQQILGQGPKLLIQFQNNGVVDDSQLPKDRFSAERLKGVDSTLKIQPAKLEDSAVYLCASSATMNTQYFGPGTRLTVL.